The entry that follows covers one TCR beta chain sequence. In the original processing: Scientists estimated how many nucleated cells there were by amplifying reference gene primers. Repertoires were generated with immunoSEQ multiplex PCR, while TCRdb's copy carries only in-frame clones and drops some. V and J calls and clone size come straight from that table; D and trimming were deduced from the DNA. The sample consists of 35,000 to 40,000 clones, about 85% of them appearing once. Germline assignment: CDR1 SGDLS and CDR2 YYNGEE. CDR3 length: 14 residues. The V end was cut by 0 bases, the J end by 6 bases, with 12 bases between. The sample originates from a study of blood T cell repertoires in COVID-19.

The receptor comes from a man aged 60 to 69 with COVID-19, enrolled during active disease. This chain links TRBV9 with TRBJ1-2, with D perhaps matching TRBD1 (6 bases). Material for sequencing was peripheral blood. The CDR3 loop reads CASSVGQGMNGYTF. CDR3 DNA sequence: TGTGCCAGCAGCGTAGGCCAGGGGATGAATGGCTACACCTTC.